A selection of T cell receptor beta chains follows, all from one sample in a study of T cells in tuberculosis. Measured with immunoSEQ multiplex PCR; TCRdb has only the in-frame clones, and not every one. The sample holds approximately 30,000 clones, 97% seen once. Specimen: PBMCs. The receptors originated from a donor aged 10 to 29 with latent tuberculosis or without tuberculosis infection. The conserved cysteine and the conserved F or W are not part of the CDR3 here.

>TRBJ2-7|TRBV5-1
ASRAGDWSYEQY
>TRBJ1-2|TRBV10-2
ASSEDPRGNYGYT
>TRBJ2-1|TRBV6-1
ASSRQGTYNEQF
>TRBJ2-7|TRBV18
ASSIRVRGSYEQY
>TRBJ1-1|TRBV5-4
ASSLRQGNTEAF
>TRBJ1-5|TRBV19
ASNSAGFYQPQH
>TRBJ1-3|TRBV10-3
AISEEAGRNTIY
>TRBJ1-1|TRBV29-1
SVEQTGGITEAF
>TRBJ2-7|TRBV7-2
ASSLGVTSLSEQY
>TRBJ1-3|TRBV14
ASSYNRGPGNTIY
>TRBJ1-5|TRBV2
ASRDQRTYSNQPQH
>TRBJ2-1|TRBV5-4
ASSKTRREQF
>TRBJ2-1|TRBV30
AWSVLDEQF
>TRBJ2-7|TRBV10-3
ATDQGAREQY
>TRBJ1-2|TRBV5-8
ASSLIDYNYGYT
>TRBJ2-2|TRBV6-1
ASSEQGARELF
>TRBJ2-7|TRBV27
ASSTPSSGADYEQY
>TRBJ2-3|TRBV5-6
ASSLGATDTTQY
>TRBJ1-2|TRBV7-9
ASSLAGGPSLGYT
>TRBJ1-2|TRBV30
AWSVASSVRSYT
>TRBJ2-5|TRBV7-2
ASSLGGLAGVETQY
>TRBJ2-7|TRBV28
ASRTGGSWNEQY
>TRBJ2-1|TRBV29-1
SARGGKGYNEQF
>TRBJ2-2|TRBV10-3
AIGLFDTGELF
>TRBJ2-2|TRBV5-4
ASRAASSAGELF
>TRBJ1-4|TRBV14
ASSRGTGEKLF
>TRBJ2-7|TRBV11-2
ASSLGTEPGLGTYEQY
>TRBJ1-1|TRBV2
ASSEQGNTEAF
>TRBJ1-4|TRBV10-3
AISATGGVNEKLF
>TRBJ2-7|TRBV15
ATSRSGTGVYEQY
>TRBJ2-1|TRBV6-5
ASSYTDSYSYNEQF
>TRBJ1-1|TRBV7-8
ASSLRQGAEAF
>TRBJ2-7|TRBV30
AWSRSYEQY
>TRBJ1-3|TRBV9
ASSLGQGVYTGNTIY
>TRBJ1-1|TRBV6-1
ASSVFGEAF
>TRBJ2-3|TRBV30
AWSATDTQY
>TRBJ1-3|TRBV9
ASSVAGNGGNTIY